These 2 T cell receptor beta chains share one sample of origin, sequenced in a study of cytomegalovirus exposure and HLA in healthy donors (TCRdb year 2017). Libraries were prepared through the immunoSEQ multiplex PCR assay. For the multiplex PCR, a mixture combining 60 forward primers for TCR Vbeta segments and 13 reverse primers for TCR Jbeta segments was used. What TCRdb holds here is the immuneACCESS table cut down to in-frame rearrangements. Part of the clones is not present; checked against another copy, under half of the missing clones reflect an unresolved V gene, and the others are unexplained. This sample gives fewer than 30,000 clones in total; 62% of them show up just once. The ten largest clonotypes hold approximately 42% of the sample. The material sequenced was PBMCs. These receptors came from a male donor in good health and CMV-seropositive.

This chain uses TRBV29-1 with TRBJ2-5; perhaps TRBD2 as D (5 bases). The CDR3 covers 13 residues. V shed 2 bases and J shed 4 bases, with 11 bases lying between them. Germline CDR1 reads SQVTM; CDR2 reads ANQGSEA. CDR3 residues: CSVERERRETQYF. In nucleotides, the CDR3 is TGCAGCGTTGAAAGGGAGCGTCGAGAGACCCAGTACTTC.

This chain joins TRBV10-3 and TRBJ2-7, with TRBD1 matching 8 bases. The trim removed 0 bases at V and 2 bases at J, leaving 3 bases unmatched. Germline V CDR1 and CDR2: ENHRY, SYGVKD. The CDR3 length is 15 residues. The CDR3 spells CAISESQGAAYEQYF. Here the CDR3 DNA reads TGTGCCATCAGTGAGTCGCAGGGGGCGGCCTACGAGCAGTACTTC.